The 30 T cell receptor beta chains listed next were all sequenced from one sample in a study of CD8+ T cells in alopecia areata. Extracted RNA was reverse transcribed, and the resulting cDNA served as sequencing template. Sequenced by immunoSEQ multiplex PCR; TCRdb stores in-frame clones only, minus some. The sample includes fewer than 250,000 clones, roughly two fifths seen only once; the top ten take under 0.55%. The treatment here: oral pan-JAK inhibitor, 5-10 mg twice daily. The source material was CD4+ T cells sorted from blood, sampled around week 34, from a patient treated with tofacitinib. These receptors were taken from a human donor with alopecia areata.

The J gene is TRBJ2-1, the V gene TRBV5-1; 7 nucleotides align to TRBD2. This CDR3 has 14 amino acids. J gave up 5 bases and V 4 bases, and 6 bases lay outside the gene matches. Germline assignment: CDR1 SGHRS and CDR2 YFSETQ. CDR3 nucleotides: TGCGCCAGCAGCACCGGGACTACTCACAATGAGCAGTTCTTC. It is translated as CASSTGTTHNEQFF.

The sample holds a few counts of this clone. The chain combines TRBV29-1 with TRBJ2-3, with a weak D call TRBD2 (5 bases). The germline CDR1 and CDR2 sequences are SQVTM and ANQGSEA. There are 13 residues in the CDR3. The CDR3 coding sequence is TGCAGAGCCCATGGACTTCTCACAGATACGCAGTATTTT. This sequence encodes CRAHGLLTDTQYF.

J is TRBJ2-3 and V is TRBV5-4; no clear D gene. CDR1 SGHNT and CDR2 YYREEE come from the germline V gene (reference sequence). The CDR3 covers 12 residues. The V and J ends lost 3 bases and 4 bases respectively, with 6 bases between them. CDR3 in DNA: TGTGCCAGCAGCTACCTCCCAGATACGCAGTATTTT. As protein: CASSYLPDTQYF. Variable domain in full (rest from reference TRBV5-4 and TRBJ2-3): ETGVTQSPTHLIKTRGQQVTLRCSSQSGHNTVSWYQQALGQGPQFIFQYYREEENGRGNFPPRFSGLQFPNYSSELNVNALELDDSALYLCASSYLPDTQYFGPGTRLTVL.

The chain links TRBV6-1 to TRBJ2-1, with 7 bases lining up with TRBD1. There are 15 residues in the CDR3. V was clipped by 1 base and J by 4 bases; unmatched bases: 4. Per germline, CDR1 MNHNS and CDR2 SASEGT. The CDR3 protein is CASSEVGDRYNEQFF. The CDR3 region has the DNA TGTGCCAGCAGTGAAGTAGGGGACAGATACAATGAGCAGTTCTTC.

A few counts support this clone. The CDR3 here is CASRVPRGLEQFF. CDR3 nucleotide sequence: TGTGCCAGCAGAGTCCCCAGGGGTTTGGAGCAGTTCTTC. The rearrangement links TRBV2 to TRBJ2-1, with a tentative D call TRBD1 (6 bases). V was trimmed by 6 bases and J by 10 bases, leaving 16 bases between them. The V gene's germline CDR1 is SNHLY and CDR2 FYNNEI. There are 13 residues in the CDR3.

The gene calls are TRBV18 and TRBJ2-6, with D possibly TRBD1 on 5 matching bases. This CDR3 comprises 17 residues. Germline CDR1 and CDR2: KGHSH and LQKENI. Trimming removed 4 bases at V and 0 bases at J, with 13 bases between. CDR3 sequence (DNA): TGTGCCAGCTCACGCGCGATACAGGACTCTGGGGCCAACGTCCTGACTTTC. Translating gives CASSRAIQDSGANVLTF. Looking up the rest from reference TRBV18 and TRBJ2-6 gives the full variable domain: NAGVMQNPRHLVRRRGQEARLRCSPMKGHSHVYWYRQLPEEGLKFMVYLQKENIIDESGMPKERFSAEFPKEGPSILRIQQVVRGDSAAYFCASSRAIQDSGANVLTFGAGSRLTVL.

V gene TRBV6-4 combines with J gene TRBJ1-1; 7 bases are a match to TRBD1. This CDR3 has 14 residues. The junction had 5 bases not matched to a gene; V was cut back by 3 bases and J by 4 bases. Germline CDR1 reads MRHNA; CDR2 reads SNTAGT. The CDR3 region is CASSDTDRATEAFF. The CDR3 DNA is TGTGCCAGCAGTGATACTGACAGGGCCACTGAAGCTTTCTTT.

This clone was picked up many times. This chain joins TRBV9 and TRBJ2-1; D ambiguous. The ends were cut back, 0 bases at V and 6 bases at J, with 13 bases in the middle. The V gene's germline CDR1 is SGDLS and CDR2 YYNGEE. The CDR3 sequence is 15 residues long. CDR3 loop: CASSVEGSTGNEQFF. CDR3 nucleotides: TGTGCCAGCAGCGTAGAGGGCAGCACGGGCAATGAGCAGTTCTTC.

This clone was detected many times. Other nucleotide sequences in the sample specify the same CDR3. This rearrangement joins TRBV7-9 to TRBJ1-1; a possible D gene is TRBD1 (6 bases). Trimming cost V 2 bases and J 3 bases, with 10 bases left between them. The CDR3 totals 14 residues. In germline, CDR1 is SEHNR, CDR2 FQNEAQ (reference sequence). CDR3 sequence (DNA): TGTGCCAGCAGCTTAATGGGGGCGGACACTGAAGCTTTCTTT. This codes for CASSLMGADTEAFF.

This clone was counted between two and nine times. The rearrangement links TRBV29-1 to TRBJ1-1; D possibly corresponds to TRBD1 (6 bases). Germline V gives CDR1 SQVTM, CDR2 ANQGSEA. The ends were cut back, 3 bases at V and 4 bases at J, with 12 bases in the middle. The CDR3 extends over 13 amino acids. CDR3 amino acids: CSVDTGFGTEAFF. CDR3 nucleotide sequence: TGCAGCGTTGATACAGGGTTCGGCACTGAAGCTTTCTTT. The full variable domain, completed using reference TRBV29-1 and TRBJ1-1, is SAVISQKPSRDICQRGTSLTIQCQVDSQVTMMFWYRQQPGQSLTLIATANQGSEATYESGFVIDKFPISRPNLTFSTLTVSNMSPEDSSIYLCSVDTGFGTEAFFGQGTRLTVV.

This chain links TRBV6-1 with TRBJ2-3; no reliable D call. The CDR3 contains 15 residues. Between the trimmed V and J ends, which lost 6 bases and 1 base, there was a span of 14 bases. In germline, CDR1 is MNHNS, CDR2 SASEGT. CDR3 region: CASRPWLGGTDTQYF. The CDR3 region has the DNA TGTGCCAGCAGGCCTTGGCTTGGGGGCACAGATACGCAGTATTTT.

V is TRBV6-1 and J is TRBJ1-6; 8 positions match TRBD1. The CDR3 runs to 13 residues. Unmatched junction bases numbered 3, after V lost 7 bases and J lost 7 bases. Germline V gene sequence: CDR1 MNHNS, CDR2 SASEGT. Written as DNA, the CDR3 is TGTGCCAGCAAGCGGACAGGGAATTCACCCCTCCACTTT. Translating gives CASKRTGNSPLHF.

The chain couples TRBV2 to TRBJ1-5; D is unclear. This CDR3 comprises 15 residues. Trimming pared 7 bases from V and 5 bases from J, leaving 18 bases between. Germline CDR1 reads SNHLY; CDR2 reads FYNNEI. The DNA of the CDR3 is TGTGCCAGCAAAGCACGTGCAGATCGAGATCAGCCCCAGCATTTT. Encoded protein: CASKARADRDQPQHF.

This clone was observed many times. This rearrangement joins TRBV6-1 to TRBJ1-5; 7 positions match TRBD1. Unmatched junction bases numbered 8, after V lost 3 bases and J lost 3 bases. The CDR3 has 16 amino acids. Germline assignment: CDR1 MNHNS and CDR2 SASEGT. The CDR3 sequence: CASSDGGGLFNQPQHF. CDR3 DNA: TGTGCCAGCAGTGACGGAGGGGGCCTATTCAATCAGCCCCAGCATTTT.

The chain recombines TRBV6-5 with TRBJ1-1, with D unclear. The CDR3 loop spans 10 amino acids. V was shortened by 6 bases and J by 5 bases, with 4 bases between the two germline ends. Germline-derived CDR1 and CDR2 are MNHEY and SVGAGI. Here the CDR3 reads CASRRTEAFF. CDR3 nucleotides: TGTGCCAGCAGACGAACTGAAGCTTTCTTT.

This clone appeared many times. This chain connects TRBV5-4 to TRBJ2-2, with 9 bases that match TRBD2. The V gene's germline CDR1 is SGHNT and CDR2 YYREEE (reference sequence). CDR3 length: 15 residues. Losses at the gene ends were 4 bases for V and 1 base for J; bases not matched to a gene: 2. The CDR3 nucleotides read TGTGCCAGCAGCCCTAGCGGGATGAACACCGGGGAGCTGTTTTTT. Protein: CASSPSGMNTGELFF.

The chain joins TRBV4-1 to TRBJ2-2, with a weak D call TRBD2 (5 bases). Per germline, CDR1 MGHRA and CDR2 YSYEKL. CDR3 length equals 14 residues. Trimming took 6 bases from V and 6 from J, leaving 14 bases between them. CDR3 coding DNA: TGCGCCAGCAGAGGATATTTAGCGCCCGGGGAGCTGTTTTTT. Translation: CASRGYLAPGELFF.

This clone was seen a few times. V and J are TRBV30 and TRBJ2-1; tentative D call: TRBD2 (5 bases). Germline lookup yields CDR1 GTSNPN and CDR2 SVGIG (reference sequence). The V end lost 4 bases, the J end lost 3 bases, and 16 bases lay between the germline ends. There are 15 residues in the CDR3. The DNA for the CDR3 is TGTGCCTGGAAAAAGAGTGTCGGGGACTACAATGAGCAGTTCTTC. The encoded protein is CAWKKSVGDYNEQFF.

Only a few counts were recorded for this clone. The rearrangement joins TRBV30 to TRBJ1-2; TRBD1 is a possible D gene (6 bases). The length of the CDR3 is 12 residues. Germline V lookup: CDR1 GTSNPN, CDR2 SVGIG (reference sequence). Trimming cost V 7 bases and J 0 bases, with 9 bases left between them. CDR3 amino acids: CASQGANYGYTF. The DNA of the CDR3 is TGTGCCTCACAGGGAGCTAACTATGGCTACACCTTC.

This rearrangement joins TRBV29-1 to TRBJ1-4; D perhaps matches TRBD1 (5 bases). V was cut by 5 bases and J by 9 bases, with 13 bases left in between. Germline CDR1 SQVTM, CDR2 ANQGSEA. CDR3 length: 12 residues. The CDR3 spells CSVRQGDQKLFF. CDR3 bases: TGCAGCGTTCGACAAGGGGACCAAAAACTGTTTTTT.

This chain joins TRBV6-5 and TRBJ2-7; 8 bases map to TRBD1. There are 14 residues in the CDR3. From germline, CDR1 is MNHEY and CDR2 SVGAGI. Trimming removed 2 bases from V and 4 bases from J; junction bases left unmatched: 4. CDR3 residues: CASSYGRGQYEQYF. The CDR3, as DNA: TGTGCCAGCAGTTACGGCAGGGGGCAGTACGAGCAGTACTTC.

The chain carries TRBV6-1 and TRBJ2-6; D is unresolved. The CDR3 loop spans 15 amino acids. Germline CDR1 reads MNHNS; CDR2 reads SASEGT. Trimming shortened V by 4 bases and J by 1 base, and 8 bases separated the two germline ends. The CDR3 protein is CASSAIRSGANVLTF. The CDR3 DNA reads as TGTGCCAGCAGTGCCATCCGGTCTGGGGCCAACGTCCTGACTTTC.

The chain carries TRBV11-1 and TRBJ1-1; D uncertain. Germline assignment: CDR1 SGHAT and CDR2 FQDESV (reference sequence). The CDR3 is made up of 14 amino acids. Trimming took 0 bases from V and 0 from J, leaving 5 bases between them. Here the CDR3 DNA reads TGTGCCAGCAGCTTAGCACACTTGAACACTGAAGCTTTCTTT. Residues: CASSLAHLNTEAFF. Together with reference TRBV11-1 and TRBJ1-1, the CDR3 gives the full variable domain: EAEVAQSPRYKITEKSQAVAFWCDPISGHATLYWYRQILGQGPELLVQFQDESVVDDSQLPKDRFSAERLKGVDSTLKIQPAELGDSAMYLCASSLAHLNTEAFFGQGTRLTVV.

The J gene is TRBJ1-1, the V gene TRBV5-1; possibly TRBD1 for D (6 bases). V was shortened by 4 bases and J by 1 base, with 11 bases between the two germline ends. The CDR3 spans 14 residues. CDR1 and CDR2 from the germline V gene are SGHRS and YFSETQ. The CDR3 nucleotides read TGCGCCAGCAGCACTCAGGGGAGGAACACTGAAGCTTTCTTT. Amino acids: CASSTQGRNTEAFF.

Concerning this clone: The same CDR3 also results from other DNA sequences found in this sample. V usage is TRBV2 and J usage is TRBJ2-5; D remains ambiguous. Germline values: CDR1 SNHLY, CDR2 FYNNEI. The V and J ends lost 1 base and 6 bases respectively, with 0 bases between them. CDR3 length: 10 amino acids. For the CDR3, the DNA is TGTGCCAGCAGTGAAGAGACCCAGTACTTC. It is translated as CASSEETQYF.

This clone was counted ten times or more. The chain carries TRBV28 and TRBJ2-4; D is unclear. V was clipped by 6 bases and J by 3 bases, with 9 bases between them. The CDR3 contains 13 residues. Per the germline V gene, CDR1 is MDHEN and CDR2 is SYDVKM. The CDR3: CASRYPGKNIQYF. The CDR3 coding sequence is TGTGCCAGCAGGTATCCAGGCAAAAACATTCAGTACTTC.

Regarding this clone: The same CDR3 also results from other DNA sequences found in this sample. This rearrangement joins TRBV30 to TRBJ2-7; D is possibly TRBD1 or TRBD2 (5 bases each). Germline V gene data show CDR1 as GTSNPN and CDR2 as SVGIG (reference sequence). Trimming removed 0 bases at V and 3 bases at J, with 9 bases between. CDR3 length: 13 amino acids. In DNA form, the CDR3 reads TGTGCCTGGAGTGTAACGGGGCGCTACGAGCAGTACTTC. Amino acids: CAWSVTGRYEQYF.

This clone turned up a few times. This chain connects TRBV15 to TRBJ1-5; D uncertain. Trimming left V 0 bases short and J 0 bases short, with 12 bases between. This CDR3 comprises 17 residues. The germline V gene encodes CDR1 LNHNV and CDR2 YYDKDF (reference sequence). CDR3 protein: CATSREYSIYSNQPQHF. CDR3 nucleotides: TGTGCCACCAGCAGAGAATACTCAATCTATAGCAATCAGCCCCAGCATTTT.

There are a few counts of this clone. V and J are TRBV5-8 and TRBJ1-5, with TRBD1 matching 11 bases. V gave up 2 bases and J gave up 6 bases; unmatched junction bases: 4. CDR1 SGHTS and CDR2 YDEGEE come from the germline V gene. This CDR3 spans 15 amino acids. The CDR3 reads CASSLGQGAFQPQHF. The CDR3 DNA follows: TGTGCCAGCAGCTTAGGACAGGGGGCTTTTCAGCCCCAGCATTTT.

This clone was counted only a few times. This chain connects TRBV19 to TRBJ1-1; TRBD1 is a possible D gene (6 bases). From germline, CDR1 is LNHDA and CDR2 SQIVND (reference sequence). The V end lost 8 bases, the J end lost 3 bases, and 13 bases lay between the germline ends. This CDR3 region has 13 residues. The CDR3 loop reads CASRDTGDTEAFF. DNA of the CDR3: TGTGCCAGTCGGGACACGGGGGACACTGAAGCTTTCTTT.